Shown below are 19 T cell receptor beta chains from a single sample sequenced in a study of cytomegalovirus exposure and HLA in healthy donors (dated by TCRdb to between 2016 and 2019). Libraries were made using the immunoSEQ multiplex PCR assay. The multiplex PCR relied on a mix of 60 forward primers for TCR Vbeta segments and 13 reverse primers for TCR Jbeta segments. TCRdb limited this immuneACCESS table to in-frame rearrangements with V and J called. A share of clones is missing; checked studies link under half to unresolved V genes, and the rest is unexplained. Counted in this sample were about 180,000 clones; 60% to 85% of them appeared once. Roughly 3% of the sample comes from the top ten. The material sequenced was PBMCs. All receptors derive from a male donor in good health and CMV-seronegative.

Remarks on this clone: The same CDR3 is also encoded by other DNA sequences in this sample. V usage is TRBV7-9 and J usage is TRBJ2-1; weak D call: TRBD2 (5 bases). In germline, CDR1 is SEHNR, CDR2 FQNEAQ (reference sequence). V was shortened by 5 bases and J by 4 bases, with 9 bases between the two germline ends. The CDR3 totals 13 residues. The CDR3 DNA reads TGTGCCAGCAGCCCAGGCGGGTACAATGAGCAGTTCTTC. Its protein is CASSPGGYNEQFF. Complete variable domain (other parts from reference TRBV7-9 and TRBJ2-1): DTGVSQNPRHKITKRGQNVTFRCDPISEHNRLYWYRQTLGQGPEFLTYFQNEAQLEKSRLLSDRFSAERPKGSFSTLEIQRTEQGDSAMYLCASSPGGYNEQFFGPGTRLTVL.

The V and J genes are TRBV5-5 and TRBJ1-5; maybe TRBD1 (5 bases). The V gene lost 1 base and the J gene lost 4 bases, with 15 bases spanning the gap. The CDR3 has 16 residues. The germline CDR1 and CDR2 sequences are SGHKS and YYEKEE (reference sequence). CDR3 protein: CASSLYSSGSNQPQHF. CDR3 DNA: TGTGCCAGCAGCTTGTATAGTTCAGGGTCAAATCAGCCCCAGCATTTT.

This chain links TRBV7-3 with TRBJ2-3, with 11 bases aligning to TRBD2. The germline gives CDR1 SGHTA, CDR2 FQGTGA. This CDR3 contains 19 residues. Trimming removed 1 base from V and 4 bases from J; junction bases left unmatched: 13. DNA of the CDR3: TGTGCCAGCAGCTTAATGCCCCCGACTAGCGGGGCGTTTGCAGATACGCAGTATTTT. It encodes CASSLMPPTSGAFADTQYF.

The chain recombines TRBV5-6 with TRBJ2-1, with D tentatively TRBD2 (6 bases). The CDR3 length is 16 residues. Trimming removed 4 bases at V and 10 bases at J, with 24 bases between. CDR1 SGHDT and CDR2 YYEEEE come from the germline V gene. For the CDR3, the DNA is TGTGCCAGCAGCCCTGGACGCGGGATCGCGCTTCGCGAGCAGTTCTTC. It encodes CASSPGRGIALREQFF.

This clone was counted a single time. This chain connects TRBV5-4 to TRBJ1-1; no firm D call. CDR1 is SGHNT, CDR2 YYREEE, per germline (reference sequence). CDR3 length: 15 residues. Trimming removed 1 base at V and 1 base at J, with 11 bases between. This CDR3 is CASSLIRGSNTEAFF. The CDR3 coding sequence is TGTGCCAGCAGCTTGATACGGGGTTCGAACACTGAAGCTTTCTTT.

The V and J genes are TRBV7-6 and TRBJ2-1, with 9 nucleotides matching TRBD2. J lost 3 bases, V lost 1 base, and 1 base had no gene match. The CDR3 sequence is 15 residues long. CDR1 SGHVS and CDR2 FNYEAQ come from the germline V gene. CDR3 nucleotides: TGTGCCAGCAGCTTAGAAGCGGGGGGCTACAATGAGCAGTTCTTC. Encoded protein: CASSLEAGGYNEQFF.

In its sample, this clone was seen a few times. CDR3 loop: CASSLRSRTVTDTQYF. DNA for the CDR3: TGTGCCAGCAGCCTACGATCGAGGACAGTTACTGATACGCAGTATTTT. V gene TRBV14 combines with J gene TRBJ2-3; a weak D match, TRBD1 (6 bases). V lost 4 bases and J lost 6, with 20 bases in between. This CDR3 has 16 amino acids. Germline V CDR1 and CDR2: SGHDN, FVKESK.

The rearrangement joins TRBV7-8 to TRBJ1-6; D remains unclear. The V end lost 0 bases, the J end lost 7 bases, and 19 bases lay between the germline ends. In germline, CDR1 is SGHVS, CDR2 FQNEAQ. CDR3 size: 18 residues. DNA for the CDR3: TGTGCCAGCAGCTTAGCGTCCGCGAGAGTGGGAGTAAATTCACCCCTCCACTTT. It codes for CASSLASARVGVNSPLHF.

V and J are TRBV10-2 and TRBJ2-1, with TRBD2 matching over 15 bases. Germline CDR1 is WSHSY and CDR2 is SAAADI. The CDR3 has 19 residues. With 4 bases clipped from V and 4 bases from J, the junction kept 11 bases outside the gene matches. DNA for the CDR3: TGCGCCAGCAGTGGCCCGGGACTAGCGGGGGGTAGTCCATACAATGAGCAGTTCTTC. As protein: CASSGPGLAGGSPYNEQFF.

CDR3 nucleotide sequence: TGTGCCAGCATCCCCGGGGGGATGGACTATGGCTACACCTTC. Protein: CASIPGGMDYGYTF. The chain joins TRBV2 to TRBJ1-2, with D perhaps matching TRBD1 (5 bases). The V gene's germline CDR1 is SNHLY and CDR2 FYNNEI. The CDR3 is 14 amino acids. With 7 bases removed from V and 3 bases from J, the gap between germline ends came to 15 bases.

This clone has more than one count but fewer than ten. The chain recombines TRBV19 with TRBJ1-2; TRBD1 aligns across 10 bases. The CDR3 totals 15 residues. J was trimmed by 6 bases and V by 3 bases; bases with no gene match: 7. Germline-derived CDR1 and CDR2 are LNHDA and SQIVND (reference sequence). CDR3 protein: CASSIGSTGGDGYTF. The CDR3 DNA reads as TGTGCCAGTAGTATTGGTTCGACAGGGGGCGATGGCTACACCTTC. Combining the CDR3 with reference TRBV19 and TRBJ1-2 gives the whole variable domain DGGITQSPKYLFRKEGQNVTLSCEQNLNHDAMYWYRQDPGQGLRLIYYSQIVNDFQKGDIAEGYSVSREKKESFPLTVTSAQKNPTAFYLCASSIGSTGGDGYTFGSGTRLTVV.

The CDR3 bases are TGTGCCAGCAGCTTAGGGGCAGGGGGGAACATTCAGTACTTC. This encodes CASSLGAGGNIQYF. J is TRBJ2-4 and V is TRBV7-9; D is perhaps TRBD1 (7 bases). This CDR3 has 14 amino acids. The V gene lost 1 base and the J gene lost 7 bases, with 11 bases spanning the gap. The germline V gene has CDR1 SEHNR and CDR2 FQNEAQ (reference sequence).

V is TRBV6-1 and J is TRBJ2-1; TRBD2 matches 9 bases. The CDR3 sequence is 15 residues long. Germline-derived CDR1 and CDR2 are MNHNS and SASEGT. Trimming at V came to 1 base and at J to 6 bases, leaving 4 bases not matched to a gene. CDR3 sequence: CASSEVGGGANEQFF. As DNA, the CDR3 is TGTGCCAGCAGTGAAGTCGGCGGGGGGGCCAATGAGCAGTTCTTC.

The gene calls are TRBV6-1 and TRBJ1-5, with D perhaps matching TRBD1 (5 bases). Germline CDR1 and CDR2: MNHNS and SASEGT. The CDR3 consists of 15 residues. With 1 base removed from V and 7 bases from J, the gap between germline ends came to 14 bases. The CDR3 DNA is TGTGCCAGCAGTGAAGTGGGGGGGAATAGGCAGCCCCAGCATTTT. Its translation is CASSEVGGNRQPQHF.

The CDR3 sequence is CASSFGGDYEQYF. The DNA of the CDR3 is TGTGCCAGCAGTTTCGGGGGTGACTACGAGCAGTACTTC. V and J are TRBV28 and TRBJ2-7; perhaps TRBD2 as D (6 bases). Deletions cut 3 bases from V and 3 bases from J, with 9 bases between. The germline V gene encodes CDR1 MDHEN and CDR2 SYDVKM. This CDR3 region has 13 residues.

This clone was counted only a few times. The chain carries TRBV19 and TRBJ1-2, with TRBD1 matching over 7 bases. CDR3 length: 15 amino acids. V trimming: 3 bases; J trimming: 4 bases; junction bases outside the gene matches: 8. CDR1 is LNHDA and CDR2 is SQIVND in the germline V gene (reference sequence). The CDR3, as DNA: TGTGCCAGTAGTATCCAGCAGGGGGACCTCTATGGCTACACCTTC. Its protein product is CASSIQQGDLYGYTF. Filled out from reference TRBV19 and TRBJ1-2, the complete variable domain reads DGGITQSPKYLFRKEGQNVTLSCEQNLNHDAMYWYRQDPGQGLRLIYYSQIVNDFQKGDIAEGYSVSREKKESFPLTVTSAQKNPTAFYLCASSIQQGDLYGYTFGSGTRLTVV.

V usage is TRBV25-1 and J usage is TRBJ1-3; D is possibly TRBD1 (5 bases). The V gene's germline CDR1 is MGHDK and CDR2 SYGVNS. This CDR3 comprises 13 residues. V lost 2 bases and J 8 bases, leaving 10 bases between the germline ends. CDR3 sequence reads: CASSEPGGDTIYF. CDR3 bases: TGTGCCAGCAGTGAACCCGGGGGGGACACCATATATTTT.

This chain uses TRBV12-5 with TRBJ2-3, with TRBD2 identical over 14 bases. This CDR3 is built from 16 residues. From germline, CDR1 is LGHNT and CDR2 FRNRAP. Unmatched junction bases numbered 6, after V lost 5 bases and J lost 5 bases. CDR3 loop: CASGGGLAGVVDTQYF. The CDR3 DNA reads TGTGCTAGTGGTGGGGGACTAGCGGGGGTTGTAGATACGCAGTATTTT.

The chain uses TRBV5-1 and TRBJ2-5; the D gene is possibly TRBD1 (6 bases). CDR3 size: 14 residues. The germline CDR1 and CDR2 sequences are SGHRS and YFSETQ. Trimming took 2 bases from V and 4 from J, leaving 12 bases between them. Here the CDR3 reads CASSLNRGGETQYF. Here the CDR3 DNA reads TGCGCCAGCAGCTTAAATCGAGGGGGAGAGACCCAGTACTTC.